Below are 3 T cell receptor beta chains sequenced from a single sample in a study of T cell responses to AZD1222 COVID-19 vaccine. TCRdb's copy holds only in-frame clones and misses some; the assay was immunoSEQ multiplex PCR. The repertoire includes 130,000 or so clones, approximately 90% of them detected once, and 11% sits in the top ten. The sample was peripheral blood, taken on day 0 of MenACWY control vaccination. The receptors shown here come from an adult in good health.

The V and J genes are TRBV11-1 and TRBJ2-7, with 7 positions matching TRBD1. Trimming removed 5 bases from V and 3 bases from J; junction bases left unmatched: 10. This CDR3 contains 15 residues. From germline, CDR1 is SGHAT and CDR2 FQDESV (reference sequence). Here the CDR3 reads CASSPRWGQIYEQYF. CDR3 DNA sequence: TGTGCCAGCAGCCCGAGATGGGGACAGATCTACGAGCAGTACTTC.

As DNA, the CDR3 is TGCGCCAGCAGTGCTCGCAGGGACAATGAGCAGTTCTTC. This encodes CASSARRDNEQFF. The V call is TRBV10-1, the J call TRBJ2-1; a possible D gene is TRBD1 (5 bases). Trimming removed 4 bases from V and 5 bases from J, with 9 bases in between. CDR3 size: 13 residues. Germline V gene sequence: CDR1 WNHNN, CDR2 SYGVQD (reference sequence).

The rearrangement uses TRBV27 and TRBJ2-2; 10 nucleotides align to TRBD2. J gave up 4 bases and V 0 bases, and 8 bases lay outside the gene matches. The germline CDR1 and CDR2 sequences are MNHEY and SMNVEV (reference sequence). The CDR3 covers 18 residues. The CDR3 bases are TGTGCCAGCAGTTTATCGATCAGGCTAGCGGGAGCCACCGGGGAGCTGTTTTTT. Protein: CASSLSIRLAGATGELFF.